This T cell receptor (beta chain) was observed in a study of blood T cells in healthy people across ages. Study summary: For every two T cells, template switching captured about one barcoded beta molecule. Study-wide findings and caveats: Roughly linearly, TCR beta diversity per million T cells fell as age increased.

A second roughly 7 to 11 cycle PCR used barcoded and J-beta primers. From the 5' RACE reads, TCRdb called clonotypes with MiXCR, one entry per CDR3 protein. The profile shows around 2 million distinct CDR3 sequences, around 40% of them singletons. The sample holds a few counts of this clonotype. The antigen is unknown. The V gene's germline CDR1 is KGHSH and CDR2 LQKENI. The V end lost 0 bases, the J end lost 5 bases, and 7 bases lay between the germline ends. The CDR3 loop spans 13 amino acids. Russia was home to the donors, healthy Caucasian individuals aged roughly 6 to 95. Isolation per sample recovered at least 6.5 million PBMCs.

The source is a human donor in good health. The chain links TRBV18 to TRBJ1-2; no definite D call. Specimen: blood. The CDR3 DNA is TGTGCCAGCTCACCACCGAGCGGATATGGCTACACCTTC. This gives the protein CASSPPSGYGYTF.